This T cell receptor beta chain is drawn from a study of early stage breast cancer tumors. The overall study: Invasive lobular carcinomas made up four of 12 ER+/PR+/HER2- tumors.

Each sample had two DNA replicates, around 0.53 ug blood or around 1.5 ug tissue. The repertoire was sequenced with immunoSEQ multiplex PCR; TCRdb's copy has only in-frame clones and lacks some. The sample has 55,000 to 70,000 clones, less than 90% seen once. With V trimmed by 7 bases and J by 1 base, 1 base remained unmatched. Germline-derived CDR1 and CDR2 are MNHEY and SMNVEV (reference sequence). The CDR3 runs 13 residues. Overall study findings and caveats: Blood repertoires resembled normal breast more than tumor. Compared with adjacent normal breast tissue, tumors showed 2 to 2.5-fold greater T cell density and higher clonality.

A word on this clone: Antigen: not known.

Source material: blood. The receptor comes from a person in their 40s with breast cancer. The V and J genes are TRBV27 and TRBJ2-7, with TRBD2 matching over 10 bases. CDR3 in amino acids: CASKTSGSYEQYF. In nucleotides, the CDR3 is TGTGCCAGCAAGACTAGCGGGTCCTACGAGCAGTACTTC.